One TCR beta chain is described in this entry. Its antigen is still unknown. This CDR3 is 14 amino acids long. The germline V gene has CDR1 SGHAT and CDR2 FQDESV (reference sequence). The trim removed 8 bases at V and 4 bases at J, leaving 3 bases unmatched. Repertoires were generated with immunoSEQ multiplex PCR, while TCRdb's copy carries only in-frame clones and drops some. The profile shows more than 35,000 clones, 75% to 85% of them singletons. The sample is drawn from a study of STAT5B mutations in CD4+ large granular lymphocyte leukemia. Study-level findings and limits: Without HLA matching, higher CD4+ than CD8+ T-LGLL clonality could reflect small sample size. Patient CD4-sorted repertoires looked more clonal than healthy CD4+ repertoires, even without putative leukemic clones. Compared with healthy controls (2/35), patient top clones favored TRBV06 (8/27).

This chain connects TRBV11-1 to TRBJ2-2, with 11 bases identical to TRBD2. The sample comprised CD4+ T cells from blood buffy coats. The clonotype originates from a human donor in good health. This CDR3 is CASRTSGSTGELFF. Here the CDR3 DNA reads TGTGCCAGCCGTACTAGCGGGAGCACCGGGGAGCTGTTTTTT. Combining the CDR3 with reference TRBV11-1 and TRBJ2-2 gives the whole variable domain EAEVAQSPRYKITEKSQAVAFWCDPISGHATLYWYRQILGQGPELLVQFQDESVVDDSQLPKDRFSAERLKGVDSTLKIQPAELGDSAMYLCASRTSGSTGELFFGEGSRLTVL.